This entry concerns a single T cell receptor (beta chain). This clonotype was seen many times. Its antigen is currently not known. It has no much larger one-base neighbor in the sample; base qualities were not kept. Libraries were constructed by 5' RACE. Sequencing was carried out with an Illumina HiSeq 2500. The second PCR ran for about 6 to 12 cycles and used a J-beta primer mix along with a sample-barcoded 5' primer. A unique molecular identifier was introduced onto each TCR beta cDNA molecule by a template-switch 5' adaptor carrying 12 random nucleotides. Each sample yielded at least 3 million CDR3-containing paired-end reads. The Mint cDNA synthesis kit, primed by a TRBC-specific oligonucleotide, was used to synthesize first-strand cDNA from all RNA. Following uracil-DNA glycosylase treatment, all cDNA underwent a first 18-cycle PCR with the universal primers M1SS and BC2_uni_R. As for the original processing: For normalization, 1 million high-quality reads were randomly selected from each sample, with every read carrying a distinct molecular identifier. Reads sharing molecular identifiers were discarded rather than binned into consensus sequences. MiTCR, set to a Q25 quality threshold and the strictest error-elimination algorithm, was used for CDR3 identification, clonotype clustering and error correction. A nonparametric unseen species model with Euler transformation was used to estimate a lower bound on total TCR beta diversity. Through fastp at Q25 and MiXCR, TCRdb rebuilt clones from the public reads, retaining in-frame beta chains. For every CDR3 protein sequence, its rows merge into one entry that carries the most common genes and DNA. What appears here as the V and J calls and clone size reflects TCRdb's work, not the paper's. The sample data list 800,000 to 950,000 distinct CDR3 sequences, and 25% to 30% of these were observed just once. Clones ranked in the top ten supply around 9.6% of the sample.

V is pruned by 2 bases and J by 6 bases, leaving 5 bases of the junction without a gene match. CDR3 length: 14 amino acids, cysteine to phenylalanine. Just CDR3 DNA is preserved here, 42 bases in frame from base 1. From a lookup of the germline V gene (reference sequence), CDR1 and CDR2 are DFQATT and SNEGSKA. The data were taken from a study of blood T cells in healthy people across ages (dated by TCRdb to between 2014 and 2016). Regarding the complete study: Template switching captured roughly one uniquely barcoded TCR beta cDNA molecule per two T cells in model experiments. The study measured age-related changes in TCR beta repertoire diversity using deep sequencing normalized with unique cDNA molecular identifiers. For two donors (one aged 18 to 29 and one aged 80 or older), the study analyzed two additional independent replicas of 1 million unique cDNA reads from the same blood draw. The donors were split into four age groups: young (average about 15 years), middle-aged (roughly 40), aged (roughly 68) and long-lived (about 74). Study-level results and caveats: As age increased, observed TCR beta diversity per million T cells dropped in a roughly linear way, and a significant reduction was already evident by age 40. Observed TCR beta diversity correlated strongly with the percentage of naive T cells measured by flow cytometry. Because the CMV infection status of the donors was unknown, age-related changes in expanded clonotypes may potentially have been confounded. Because profiling used bulk unsorted PBMCs, naive and antigen-experienced compartments could not be compared conclusively. Compared with the aged group, more naive CD4+ T cells, fewer expanded clones and increased TCR diversity were shown by the long-lived group, suggesting age selection. Estimates of total diversity based on one million sequenced T cells were considered lower bounds and underestimates.

The donors were roughly 38 Caucasian individuals from Russia, aged roughly 6 to 90 years, who were systemically healthy. Each donor gave about 9.2 milliliters of peripheral blood, drawn into EDTA-treated Vacutainer tubes. PBMCs were isolated by Ficoll-Paque density-gradient centrifugation, with at least 6 million obtained per sample. Total RNA was extracted from PBMCs with Trizol reagent, with at least 5.5 micrograms obtained per sample. For every donor, an aliquot of PBMCs went through flow cytometry to measure the percentages of naive CD45RAhigh/CD27high T cells. These data were likewise used in another study, on T cells of mothers and their children. That second report states: Nine systemically healthy Caucasian individuals served as donors, namely three mothers together with their six children. cDNA synthesis consumed the entire amount of extracted RNA, loaded at around 1.5 ug RNA in each 15 ul reaction. In the second PCR, sample barcodes and 2-4 random nucleotides were introduced via the M1S primer. Each mother yielded over 9 million TCR beta CDR3 reads and each child a few million reads. In both related and unrelated pairs, thymic selection shapes the output of TCR recombination in a similar way, with inherited differences having only a minor effect. Related mother-child pairs always showed normalized repertoire overlap that was slightly higher than in unrelated mother-child pairs, though the difference was never significant. No persistent microchimeric T cell clones were detected, at a sensitivity of approximately 100 clones per million clonotypes. To look for features that set related mother-child pairs apart from unrelated individuals, the researchers ran deep NGS to compare the TCR beta repertoires of mothers and children. Mothers averaged roughly 40 +/- 4 years of age and children averaged about 10 +/- 4 years. After adapters were ligated using NEBNext reagents, the libraries underwent 100+100 nt paired-end sequencing on an Illumina HiSeq 2000. To avoid cross-contamination, the mother libraries and the child libraries were prepared a month apart and sequenced in separate runs. Each donor had between 500,000 and 2,000,000 distinct TCR beta clonotypes identified. Naive TCR beta clonotypes were estimated from low-frequency clonotypes matched to each donor's FACS-determined naive share, without sorting.

This sequence uses TRBV20-1 and TRBJ2-1; 9 bases in the middle match TRBD1. Sequences were obtained from blood. The sequence came from a woman in her forties in good health. The CDR3 region: CSARRDRATNEQFF. The DNA is as follows: TGCAGTGCTAGACGGGACAGGGCTACCAATGAGCAGTTCTTC.